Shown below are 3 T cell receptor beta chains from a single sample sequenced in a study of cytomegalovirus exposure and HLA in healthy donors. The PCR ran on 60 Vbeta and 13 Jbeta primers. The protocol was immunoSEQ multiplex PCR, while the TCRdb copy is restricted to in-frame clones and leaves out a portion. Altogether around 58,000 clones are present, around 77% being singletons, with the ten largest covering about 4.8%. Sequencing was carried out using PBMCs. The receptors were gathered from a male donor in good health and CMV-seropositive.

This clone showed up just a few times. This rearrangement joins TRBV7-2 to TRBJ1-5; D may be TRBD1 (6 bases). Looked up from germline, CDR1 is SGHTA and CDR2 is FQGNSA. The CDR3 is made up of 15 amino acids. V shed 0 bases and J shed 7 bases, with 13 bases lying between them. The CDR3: CASSLAVGARQPQHF. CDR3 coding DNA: TGTGCCAGCAGCTTAGCGGTGGGGGCCCGGCAGCCCCAGCATTTT.

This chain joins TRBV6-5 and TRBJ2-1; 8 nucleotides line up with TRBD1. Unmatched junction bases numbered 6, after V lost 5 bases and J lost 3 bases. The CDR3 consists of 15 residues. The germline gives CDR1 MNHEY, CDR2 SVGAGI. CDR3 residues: CASSPRGLVYNEQFF. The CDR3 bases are TGTGCCAGCAGTCCCAGGGGGCTAGTCTACAATGAGCAGTTCTTC.

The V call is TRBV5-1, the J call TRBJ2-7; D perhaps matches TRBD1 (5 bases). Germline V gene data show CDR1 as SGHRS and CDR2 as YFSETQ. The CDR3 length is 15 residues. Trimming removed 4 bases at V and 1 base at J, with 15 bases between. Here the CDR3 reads CASSIDGAGSYEQYF. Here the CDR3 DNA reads TGCGCCAGCAGCATCGATGGGGCTGGATCCTACGAGCAGTACTTC. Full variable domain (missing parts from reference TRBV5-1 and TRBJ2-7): KAGVTQTPRYLIKTRGQQVTLSCSPISGHRSVSWYQQTPGQGLQFLFEYFSETQRNKGNFPGRFSGRQFSNSRSEMNVSTLELGDSALYLCASSIDGAGSYEQYFGPGTRLTVT.